This T cell receptor (beta chain) was sequenced during a study of early T cells in non-severe SARS-CoV-2 infection. For the study at large: Sequencing input comprised bulk RNA from unsorted whole blood; chain pairing was not available.

The TCR library protocol attached unique molecular identifiers to the individual cDNA molecules. Each CDR3 protein gets one entry after TCRdb re-called the 5' RACE reads with MiXCR. The sample gives about 86,000 distinct CDR3 sequences, around 14% of which show up once; approximately 7.5% is in the top ten. This clonotype was detected a few times. Germline CDR1 is PRHDT and CDR2 is FYEKMQ (reference sequence). J gave up 5 bases and V 6 bases, and 7 bases lay outside the gene matches. The CDR3 covers 14 residues. V usage is TRBV13 and J usage is TRBJ2-1; 7 bases align to TRBD1. Sequencing was done on a sample of whole blood. The source of this sequence is an adult who was a healthcare worker with PCR-confirmed SARS-CoV-2 infection or an uninfected control (not recorded which). The CDR3 reads CASSERDSHNEQFF. In DNA, the CDR3 is TGTGCCAGCAGTGAGAGGGACAGCCACAATGAGCAGTTCTTC.